This T cell receptor beta chain was documented in a study of T cells in Graves' hyperthyroidism and ophthalmopathy. Overall study findings and caveats: Using 13 V-J features, a model discriminated ophthalmopathy from stable hyperthyroidism. The model identified upcoming ophthalmopathy a median roughly 6.5 months ahead of onset.

This sample holds PBMCs from about 10 ml fresh peripheral blood. Germline V lookup: CDR1 MDHEN, CDR2 SYDVKM. V lost 3 bases, J lost 2 bases, and 17 bases lay in between. The CDR3 sequence is 17 residues long. There were TCR beta CDR3 regions amplified from RNA transcripts. The TCR CDR3 first-round RT-PCR relied on the HTBI primer set. Each CDR3 protein gets one entry after TCRdb re-called the multiplex PCR reads with MiXCR. The sample lists under 400,000 distinct CDR3 sequences, roughly 13% occurring once. This clonotype was counted at least ten times. Its antigen is not known. The V and J genes are TRBV28 and TRBJ1-5; a weak D match, TRBD1 (5 bases). This sequence was found in a woman in her late teens or twenties with Graves' hyperthyroidism. The sample taken for sequencing was blood. CDR3 amino acids: CASSFRGVWGGNQPQHF. DNA for the CDR3: TGTGCCAGCAGTTTCCGCGGGGTCTGGGGGGGCAATCAGCCCCAGCATTTT.